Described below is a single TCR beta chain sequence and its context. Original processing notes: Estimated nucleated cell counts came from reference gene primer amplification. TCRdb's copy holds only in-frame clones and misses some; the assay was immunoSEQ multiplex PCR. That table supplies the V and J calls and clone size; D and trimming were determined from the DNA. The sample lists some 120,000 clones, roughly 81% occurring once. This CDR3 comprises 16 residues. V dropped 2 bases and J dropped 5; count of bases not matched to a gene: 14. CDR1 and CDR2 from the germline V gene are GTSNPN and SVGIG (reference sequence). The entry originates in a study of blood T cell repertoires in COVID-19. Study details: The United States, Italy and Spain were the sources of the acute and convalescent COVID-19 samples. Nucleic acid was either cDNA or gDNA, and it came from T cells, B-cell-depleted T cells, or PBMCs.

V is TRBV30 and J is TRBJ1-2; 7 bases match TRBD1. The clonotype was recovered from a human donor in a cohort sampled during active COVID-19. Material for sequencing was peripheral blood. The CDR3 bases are TGTGCCTGGAGTTCGACAGGGCGTCTTTCTGGATATGGCTACACCTTC. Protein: CAWSSTGRLSGYGYTF.